This passage covers 17 T cell receptor beta chains from one sample sequenced in a study. TCRdb fed the 5' RACE reads into MiXCR, producing one record per CDR3 protein. The sample has roughly 57,000 distinct CDR3 sequences, around 21% seen once. Tregs were sorted as CD4+CD25+CD127-/low cells. The sequencing input was tumor-infiltrating Tregs sorted from the breast tumor. These receptors came from a female donor with breast cancer.

About this clonotype itself: This may be a read error: a much more frequent sequence differs by one nucleotide. This chain links TRBV29-1 with TRBJ1-2; possibly TRBD1 for D (5 bases). Germline-derived CDR1 and CDR2 are SQVTM and ANQGSEA. CDR3 size: 10 residues. CDR3 sequence (DNA): TGCAACGCAAGTCGAGGGGTTATCCTCTTC. Protein: CNASRGVILF.

This clonotype was detected only a few times. CDR3 sequence (DNA): TGCAGTGCTACTCAGGGGATGCGCGAGGAGCCCCAGCATTTT. As protein: CSATQGMREEPQHF. V and J are TRBV20-1 and TRBJ1-5; TRBD1 is a possible D gene (6 bases). With 4 bases removed from V and 8 bases from J, the gap between germline ends came to 18 bases. The CDR3 is made up of 14 amino acids. Germline V CDR1 and CDR2: DFQATT, SNEGSKA (reference sequence).

This clonotype was counted between two and nine times. V is TRBV2 and J is TRBJ2-5; possible D gene TRBD1, 5 bases. The CDR3 loop spans 17 amino acids. V lost 2 bases and J 2 bases, leaving 18 bases between the germline ends. CDR1 SNHLY and CDR2 FYNNEI come from the germline V gene. Written as DNA, the CDR3 is TGTGCCAGCAGTGAAATTACAGCCCCGGACATTCAAGAGACCCAGTACTTC. Amino acids: CASSEITAPDIQETQYF.

In this sample, this clonotype turned up many times. This chain joins TRBV5-1 and TRBJ2-3, with D possibly being TRBD2 (5 bases). The CDR3 totals 15 residues. Looked up from germline, CDR1 is SGHRS and CDR2 is YFSETQ. V gave up 4 bases and J gave up 2 bases, with 14 bases separating them. The CDR3, as DNA: TGCGCCAGCAGCCGATTAACGGGAAACACAGATACGCAGTATTTT. Residues: CASSRLTGNTDTQYF.

This clonotype occurred many times. The chain uses TRBV20-1 and TRBJ2-5; D is unresolved. The CDR3 is 14 residues long. Germline loops: CDR1 DFQATT, CDR2 SNEGSKA (reference sequence). The V end was cut by 3 bases, the J end by 5 bases, with 16 bases between. The chain's CDR3 is CSARVRYGDETQYF. The CDR3 bases are TGCAGTGCTAGGGTCCGGTATGGAGACGAGACCCAGTACTTC.

This clonotype came up many times. The V gene is TRBV7-2, the J gene TRBJ2-7; TRBD1 aligns across 9 bases. The CDR3 loop spans 15 amino acids. Germline V gene sequence: CDR1 SGHTA, CDR2 FQGNSA. Trimming at V came to 4 bases and at J to 5 bases, leaving 9 bases not matched to a gene. The CDR3 loop reads CASSSRDRVLHEQYF. The CDR3 region has the DNA TGTGCCAGCAGCTCCCGGGACAGGGTTTTGCACGAGCAGTACTTC.

The chain employs TRBV11-2 and TRBJ2-1, with D possibly TRBD2 on 5 matching bases. V was cut by 5 bases and J by 3 bases, with 14 bases left in between. Germline values: CDR1 SGHAT, CDR2 FQNNGV. The CDR3 covers 15 residues. The DNA for the CDR3 is TGTGCCAGCAGCCGTACACGTCGGGACTACAATGAGCAGTTCTTC. Its protein product is CASSRTRRDYNEQFF.

The chain links TRBV13 to TRBJ1-2, with D tentatively TRBD1 (5 bases). The CDR3 is made up of 15 amino acids. The germline V and J ends were trimmed by 2 bases and 3 bases, with 13 bases remaining between them. Germline lookup yields CDR1 PRHDT and CDR2 FYEKMQ (reference sequence). The DNA for the CDR3 is TGTGCCAGCAGCTTAAGGGGTTATGAGGACTATGGCTACACCTTC. It specifies CASSLRGYEDYGYTF.

The chain combines TRBV3-1 with TRBJ2-3, with TRBD2 as a possible D gene (6 bases). V lost 6 bases and J 1 base, leaving 11 bases between the germline ends. The CDR3 is made up of 14 amino acids. The germline V gene has CDR1 LGHDT and CDR2 YNNKEL (reference sequence). In DNA form, the CDR3 reads TGTGCCAGCAGTCCGGGGGAGGGCACAGATACGCAGTATTTT. Translated, it gives CASSPGEGTDTQYF.

CDR3 sequence reads: CASSPQSTEWNTDTQYF. The DNA of the CDR3 is TGTGCCAGCAGTCCCCAATCAACCGAATGGAACACAGATACGCAGTATTTT. The chain combines TRBV12-3 or TRBV12-4 with TRBJ2-3; no firm D call. The CDR3 length is 17 residues. Trimming stripped 5 bases from V and 2 bases from J, with 20 bases between.

This clonotype was found once. At one end the junction does not follow the germline gene, possibly because of a read error. The rearrangement uses TRBV5-4 and TRBJ2-1; a weak D match, TRBD2 (6 bases). CDR3 length equals 15 residues. From germline, CDR1 is SGHNT and CDR2 YYREEE (reference sequence). Written as DNA, the CDR3 is TGTACCAGCAGCCTGGCGGGACCGACGGGCAATGAGCAGTTCTTC. This encodes CTSSLAGPTGNEQFF.

This clonotype was seen more than once but under ten times. The V gene is TRBV5-1, the J gene TRBJ1-2; no reliable D call. V lost 5 bases and J lost 2, with 10 bases in between. Germline CDR1 reads SGHRS; CDR2 reads YFSETQ. This CDR3 spans 13 amino acids. CDR3 amino acids: CASRATANYGYTF. The CDR3 DNA reads TGCGCCAGCAGGGCGACGGCGAACTATGGCTACACCTTC. The full variable domain, in which reference TRBV5-1 and TRBJ1-2 provide the parts outside the CDR3, is KAGVTQTPRYLIKTRGQQVTLSCSPISGHRSVSWYQQTPGQGLQFLFEYFSETQRNKGNFPGRFSGRQFSNSRSEMNVSTLELGDSALYLCASRATANYGYTFGSGTRLTVV.

Points on this clonotype: This may stem from a read error, because a much larger clone lies one nucleotide away. Because it lacks the conserved phenylalanine or tryptophan at the end, this CDR3 is likely a read error. The V and J genes are TRBV5-1 and TRBJ1-2; no definite D call. V lost 0 bases, J lost 8 bases, and 11 bases lay in between. CDR3 size: 13 residues. Germline V gene sequence: CDR1 SGHRS, CDR2 YFSETQ. The CDR3 loop reads CASSLAPLQGYTL. The CDR3 DNA reads as TGCGCCAGCAGCTTGGCCCCCTTACAAGGCTACACCCTC.

The CDR3, as DNA: TGTGCCAGCTCACCGGCGGACAGATTCTACGAGCAGTACTTC. It encodes CASSPADRFYEQYF. The genes are TRBV18 and TRBJ2-7, with D maybe TRBD1 (6 bases). This CDR3 is built from 14 residues. V lost 3 bases and J lost 3, with 12 bases in between. The V gene's germline CDR1 is KGHSH and CDR2 LQKENI. The full variable domain, its missing parts supplied by reference TRBV18 and TRBJ2-7, is NAGVMQNPRHLVRRRGQEARLRCSPMKGHSHVYWYRQLPEEGLKFMVYLQKENIIDESGMPKERFSAEFPKEGPSILRIQQVVRGDSAAYFCASSPADRFYEQYFGPGTRLTVT.

With respect to this clonotype: A much larger clone sits a single nucleotide away, making a read error possible. This chain joins TRBV25-1 and TRBJ2-4, with D perhaps matching TRBD1 (6 bases). Trimming stripped 8 bases from V and 6 bases from J, with 17 bases between. This CDR3 is built from 14 residues. Germline CDR1 is MGHDK and CDR2 is SYGVNS. CDR3 nucleotide sequence: TGTGCCAGCTGTGTGGGGACACCGGGAAACATTCAGTACTTC. Protein: CASCVGTPGNIQYF.

This clonotype has a count of ten or more. The chain combines TRBV7-9 with TRBJ1-4; no clear D gene. The CDR3 sequence is 20 residues long. CDR1 is SEHNR and CDR2 is FQNEAQ in the germline V gene (reference sequence). V was trimmed by 5 bases and J by 0 bases, leaving 25 bases between them. This CDR3 is CASSAPGRAHLLATNEKLFF. In DNA form, the CDR3 reads TGTGCCAGCAGCGCCCCGGGTAGGGCTCACCTTCTTGCAACTAATGAAAAACTGTTTTTT.

This clonotype was detected a few times. The V call is TRBV24-1, the J call TRBJ2-1; D not resolved. Trimming removed 4 bases at V and 1 base at J, with 13 bases between. Germline assignment: CDR1 KGHDR and CDR2 SFDVKD. This CDR3 has 16 amino acids. The CDR3 nucleotides read TGTGCCACCAGTGACCCTCAGGCAAAGTCCTACAATGAGCAGTTCTTC. This gives the protein CATSDPQAKSYNEQFF.